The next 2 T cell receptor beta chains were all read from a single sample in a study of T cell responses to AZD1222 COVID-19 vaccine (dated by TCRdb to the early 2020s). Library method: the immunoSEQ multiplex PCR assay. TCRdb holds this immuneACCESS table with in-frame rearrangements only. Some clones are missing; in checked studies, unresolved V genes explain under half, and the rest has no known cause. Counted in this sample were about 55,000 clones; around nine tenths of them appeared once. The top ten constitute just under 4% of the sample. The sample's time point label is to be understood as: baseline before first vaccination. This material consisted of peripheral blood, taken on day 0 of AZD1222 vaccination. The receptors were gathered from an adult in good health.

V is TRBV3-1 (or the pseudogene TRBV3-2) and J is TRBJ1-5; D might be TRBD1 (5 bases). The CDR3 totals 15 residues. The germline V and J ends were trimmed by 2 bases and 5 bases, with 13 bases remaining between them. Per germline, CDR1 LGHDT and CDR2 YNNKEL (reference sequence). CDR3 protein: CASSQRSQGDQPQHF. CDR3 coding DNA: TGTGCCAGCAGCCAAAGGTCTCAGGGAGATCAGCCCCAGCATTTT.

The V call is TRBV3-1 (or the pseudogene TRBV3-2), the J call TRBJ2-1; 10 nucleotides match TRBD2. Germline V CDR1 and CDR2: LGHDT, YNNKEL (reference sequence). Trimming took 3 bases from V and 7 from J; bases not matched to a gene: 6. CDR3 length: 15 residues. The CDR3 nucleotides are TGTGCCAGCAGCCACACAGCGGGGGGGCAGAATGAGCAGTTCTTC. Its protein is CASSHTAGGQNEQFF.